Listed below are T cell receptor beta chains from one sample, sequenced in a study of T cells in Graves' hyperthyroidism and ophthalmopathy. Each CDR3 protein is one row after TCRdb ran MiXCR on the multiplex PCR reads. This table holds about 420,000 distinct CDR3 sequences, about 15% found once. The specimen was blood. These receptors were collected from a woman aged 18-29 years with Graves' hyperthyroidism. The CDR3 runs from the conserved cysteine through the conserved F or W. The order of the fields is CDR3 length, D gene, V gene, J gene, clone size, CDR3 protein, CDR3 DNA. A D gene is named only where the DNA matches it firmly. A row's size may be missing; if present it is once, few, many or a size class.

>16|-|TRBV4-1|TRBJ2-5|-
CASSQMIIPIGETQYF
TGCGCCAGCAGCCAGATGATTATCCCCATAGGGGAGACCCAGTACTTC
>15|TRBD2|TRBV7-3|TRBJ2-1|-
CASSISGTSGDKQFF
TGTGCCAGCAGCATATCCGGGACTAGCGGCGATAAGCAGTTCTTC
>15|TRBD1|TRBV6-1|TRBJ1-1|few
CASSEVEGAVTEAFF
TGTGCCAGCAGTGAAGTCGAGGGGGCGGTCACTGAAGCTTTCTTT
>14|-|TRBV20-1|TRBJ2-7|few
CSAAGPPLSYEQYF
TGCAGTGCTGCCGGACCCCCGTTGTCCTACGAGCAGTACTTC
>14|-|TRBV4-3|TRBJ2-5|-
CASSQSVVGGTQYF
TGCGCCAGCAGCCAATCGGTCGTCGGCGGGACCCAGTACTTC
>18|TRBD1|TRBV12-3/TRBV12-4|TRBJ1-3|-
CASSGQGMIFVSGNTIYF
TGTGCCAGCAGTGGACAGGGCATGATCTTCGTCTCTGGAAACACCATATATTTT
>11|-|TRBV2|TRBJ2-7|many
CASSEVFSQYF
TGTGCCAGCAGTGAAGTATTCTCGCAGTACTTC
>12|-|TRBV12-5|TRBJ2-1|many
CASGGAASEQFF
TGTGCTAGTGGAGGGGCCGCTTCTGAGCAGTTCTTC
>12|-|TRBV20-1|TRBJ2-2|-
CSARRGPGELFF
TGCAGTGCTCGTCGGGGGCCCGGGGAGCTGTTTTTT
>14|-|TRBV27|TRBJ2-1|-
CASSLLSGYNEQFF
TGTGCCAGCAGTTTATTATCAGGCTACAATGAGCAGTTCTTC
>10|-|TRBV29-1|TRBJ2-1|many
CSVGHNEQFF
TGCAGCGTAGGACACAATGAGCAGTTCTTC
>15|-|TRBV4-2|TRBJ1-1|-
CASSQAWGTNTEAFF
TGTGCCAGCAGCCAGGCATGGGGAACGAACACTGAAGCTTTCTTT
>15|TRBD2|TRBV7-8|TRBJ2-1|few
CASSLASGSFNEQFF
TGTGCCAGCAGCTTAGCTAGCGGGAGTTTCAATGAGCAGTTCTTC
>16|-|TRBV11-2|TRBJ2-7|many
CASSLVGSWSGYEQYF
TGTGCCAGCAGCTTAGTGGGTAGCTGGAGCGGTTACGAGCAGTACTTC
>14|TRBD1|TRBV20-1|TRBJ1-6|many
CSARTGTVGSPLHF
TGCAGTGCTAGGACCGGGACAGTAGGTTCACCCCTCCACTTT
>14|-|TRBV4-1|TRBJ1-1|many
CASSQVLMNTEAFF
TGCGCCAGCAGCCAAGTTCTCATGAACACTGAAGCTTTCTTT
>14|-|TRBV10-1|TRBJ2-3|few
CASSGGHVLDTQYF
TGCGCCAGCAGTGGGGGACACGTCTTAGATACGCAGTATTTT
>14|-|TRBV19|TRBJ1-2|-
CASSTRDTGYGYTF
TGTGCCAGTAGTACTAGGGACACCGGATATGGCTACACCTTC
>16|-|TRBV7-9|TRBJ2-1|-
CASGPRSGSSNNEQFF
TGTGCCAGCGGCCCCAGGAGCGGCTCTTCTAACAATGAGCAGTTCTTC
>15|-|TRBV4-2|TRBJ2-7|-
CASSRRGGSEYEQYF
TGTGCCAGCAGCCGGAGGGGAGGATCGGAATACGAGCAGTACTTC
>18|TRBD1|TRBV5-6|TRBJ1-4|many
CASSTLDRASRTNEKLFF
TGTGCCAGCAGCACCTTAGACAGGGCGAGCAGGACTAATGAAAAACTGTTTTTT
>18|TRBD1|TRBV2|TRBJ1-6|few
CASSHYRGQSSYNSPLHF
TGTGCCAGCAGTCATTACAGGGGCCAGAGCTCCTATAATTCACCCCTCCACTTT
>13|-|TRBV11-2|TRBJ1-1|many
CASSPGRSAEAFF
TGTGCCAGCAGCCCCGGACGGTCCGCTGAAGCTTTCTTT
>14|TRBD1|TRBV5-1|TRBJ2-1|-
CASSKDRGGGEQFF
TGCGCCAGCAGCAAGGACAGGGGAGGTGGTGAGCAGTTCTTC
>14|-|TRBV12-3/TRBV12-4|TRBJ2-5|many
CASSRTGNQETQYF
TGTGCCAGCAGTCGGACCGGGAATCAAGAGACCCAGTACTTC
>15|TRBD1|TRBV12-3/TRBV12-4|TRBJ1-4|many
CASSLSDRSNEKLFF
TGTGCCAGCAGTTTATCGGACAGGAGTAATGAAAAACTGTTTTTT
>13|-|TRBV3-1|TRBJ2-1|many
CASSRYLRNEQFF
TGTGCCAGCAGCCGGTATCTCAGGAATGAGCAGTTCTTC
>18|TRBD1|TRBV6-2/TRBV6-3|TRBJ1-2|many
CASSGLPSGTGKLYGYTF
TGTGCCAGCAGCGGCCTACCTTCCGGGACAGGGAAACTCTATGGCTACACCTTC
>14|-|TRBV2|TRBJ1-1|many
CASSEWGADTEAFF
TGTGCCAGCAGTGAATGGGGGGCTGACACTGAAGCTTTCTTT
>13|-|TRBV7-2|TRBJ2-5|many
CASSPTSWETQYF
TGTGCCAGCAGCCCGACTAGTTGGGAGACCCAGTACTTC
>18|TRBD2|TRBV20-1|TRBJ2-5|-
CSARDRRTSGGRGETQYF
TGCAGTGCTAGAGATCGGCGGACTAGCGGGGGTCGGGGAGAGACCCAGTACTTC
>15|-|TRBV29-1|TRBJ1-1|-
CSVESGMRVNTEAFF
TGCAGCGTTGAGTCGGGGATGAGGGTGAACACTGAAGCTTTCTTT
>14|-|TRBV2|TRBJ2-4|-
CASSRIPRKNIQYF
TGTGCCAGCAGTCGGATCCCGCGGAAAAACATTCAGTACTTC
>12|TRBD2|TRBV10-3|TRBJ2-7|-
CAISTGRGEQYF
TGTGCCATCAGTACCGGGAGGGGCGAGCAGTACTTC
>15|TRBD2|TRBV20-1|TRBJ2-3|many
CSASQSTSGRDTQYF
TGCAGTGCTAGCCAATCTACTAGCGGGAGAGATACGCAGTATTTT
>15|-|TRBV27|TRBJ2-7|-
CASSYRGTTSYEQYF
TGTGCCAGCAGCTATAGGGGAACTACCTCCTACGAGCAGTACTTC
>11|-|TRBV29-1|TRBJ2-7|-
CSVASSYEQYF
TGCAGCGTTGCTAGTTCCTACGAGCAGTACTTC
>18|-|TRBV6-4|TRBJ2-3|-
CASSDPARGRGQVDTQYF
TGTGCCAGCAGTGACCCCGCTCGAGGGAGAGGGCAGGTAGATACGCAGTATTTT
>17|-|TRBV20-1|TRBJ1-5|-
CSALLPAGIGSNQPQHF
TGCAGTGCTCTGTTGCCGGCGGGAATAGGGAGCAATCAGCCCCAGCATTTT